What follows is one T cell receptor (beta chain) and its context. The data were produced by immunoSEQ multiplex PCR, yet TCRdb's version contains in-frame clones alone and is incomplete. The sample records roughly 220,000 clones, roughly 84% being singletons. These data are taken from a study of blood T cell repertoires in COVID-19. V lost 4 bases, J lost 9 bases, and 11 bases stayed unmatched. The CDR3 totals 14 residues. CDR1 is LGHNA and CDR2 is YNFKEQ in the germline V gene. The rearrangement joins TRBV4-2 to TRBJ1-1; 7 positions match TRBD1. The sample was peripheral blood. The sequence was collected from a woman aged 55-70 years with acute or convalescent COVID-19. The CDR3 is CASSPRQGSRQAFF. The CDR3 nucleotides read TGTGCCAGCAGCCCCCGACAGGGTAGCCGTCAAGCTTTCTTT.